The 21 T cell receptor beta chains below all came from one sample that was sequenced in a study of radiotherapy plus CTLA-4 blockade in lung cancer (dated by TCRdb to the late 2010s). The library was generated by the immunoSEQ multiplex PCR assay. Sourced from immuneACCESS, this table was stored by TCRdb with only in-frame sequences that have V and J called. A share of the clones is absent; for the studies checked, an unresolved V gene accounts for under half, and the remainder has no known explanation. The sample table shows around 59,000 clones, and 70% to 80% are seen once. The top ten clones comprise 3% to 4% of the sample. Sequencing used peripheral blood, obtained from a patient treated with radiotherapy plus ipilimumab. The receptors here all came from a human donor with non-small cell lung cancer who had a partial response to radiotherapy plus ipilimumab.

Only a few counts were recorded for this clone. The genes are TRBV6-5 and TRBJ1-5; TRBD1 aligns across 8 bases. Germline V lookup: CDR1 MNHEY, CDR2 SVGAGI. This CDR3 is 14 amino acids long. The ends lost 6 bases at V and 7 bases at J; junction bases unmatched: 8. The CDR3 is CASSPGQGRQPQHF. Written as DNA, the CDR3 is TGTGCCAGCAGCCCTGGACAGGGAAGACAGCCCCAGCATTTT.

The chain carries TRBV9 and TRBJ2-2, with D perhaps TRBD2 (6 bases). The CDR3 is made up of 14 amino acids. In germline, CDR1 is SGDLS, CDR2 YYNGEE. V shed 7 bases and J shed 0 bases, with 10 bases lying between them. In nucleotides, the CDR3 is TGTGCCAGCGGGGGGTCCGCGAACACCGGGGAGCTGTTTTTT. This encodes CASGGSANTGELFF.

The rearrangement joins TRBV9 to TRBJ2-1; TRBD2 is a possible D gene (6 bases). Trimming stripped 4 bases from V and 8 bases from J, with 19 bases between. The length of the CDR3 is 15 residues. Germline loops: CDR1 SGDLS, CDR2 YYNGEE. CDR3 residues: CASSPRLAGRDEQFF. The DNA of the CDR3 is TGTGCCAGCAGCCCCCGACTGGCGGGGCGCGATGAGCAGTTCTTC.

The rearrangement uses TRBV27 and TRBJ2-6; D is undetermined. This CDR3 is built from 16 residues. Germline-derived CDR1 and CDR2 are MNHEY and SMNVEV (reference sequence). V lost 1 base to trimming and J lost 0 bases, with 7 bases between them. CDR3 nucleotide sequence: TGTGCCAGCAGTTTATTAGGAGTCTCTGGGGCCAACGTCCTGACTTTC. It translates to CASSLLGVSGANVLTF.

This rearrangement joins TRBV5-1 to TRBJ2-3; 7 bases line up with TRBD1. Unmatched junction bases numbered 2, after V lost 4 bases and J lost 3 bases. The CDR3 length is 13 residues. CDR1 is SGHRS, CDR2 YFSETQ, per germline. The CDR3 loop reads CASSQQGTDTQYF. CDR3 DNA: TGCGCCAGCAGCCAACAGGGGACAGATACGCAGTATTTT.

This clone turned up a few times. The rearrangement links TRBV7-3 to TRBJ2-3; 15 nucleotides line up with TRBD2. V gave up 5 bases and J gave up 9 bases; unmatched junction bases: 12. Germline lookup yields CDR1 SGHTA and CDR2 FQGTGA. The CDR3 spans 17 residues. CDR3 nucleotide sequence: TGTGCCAGCAGCCCAGGACTAGCGGGGGGGCATTGGGACACGCAGTATTTT. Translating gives CASSPGLAGGHWDTQYF.

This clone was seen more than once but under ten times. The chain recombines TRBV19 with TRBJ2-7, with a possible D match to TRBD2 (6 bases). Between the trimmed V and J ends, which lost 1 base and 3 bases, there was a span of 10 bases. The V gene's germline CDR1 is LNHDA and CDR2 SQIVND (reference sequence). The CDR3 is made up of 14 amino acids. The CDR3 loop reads CASSIGSGSYEQYF. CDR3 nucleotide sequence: TGTGCCAGTAGTATAGGGTCCGGGAGCTACGAGCAGTACTTC.

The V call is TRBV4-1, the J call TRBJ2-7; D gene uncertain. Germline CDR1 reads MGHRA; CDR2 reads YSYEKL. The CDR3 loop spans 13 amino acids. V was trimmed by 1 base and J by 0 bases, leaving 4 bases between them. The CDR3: CASSQGSSYEQYF. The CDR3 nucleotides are TGCGCCAGCAGCCAAGGGAGCTCCTACGAGCAGTACTTC.

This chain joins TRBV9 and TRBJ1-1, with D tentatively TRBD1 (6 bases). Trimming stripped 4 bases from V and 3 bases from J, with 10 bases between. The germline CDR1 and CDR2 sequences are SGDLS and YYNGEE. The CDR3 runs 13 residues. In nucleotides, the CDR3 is TGTGCCAGCAGCAAAACAGGGTACACTGAAGCTTTCTTT. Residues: CASSKTGYTEAFF.

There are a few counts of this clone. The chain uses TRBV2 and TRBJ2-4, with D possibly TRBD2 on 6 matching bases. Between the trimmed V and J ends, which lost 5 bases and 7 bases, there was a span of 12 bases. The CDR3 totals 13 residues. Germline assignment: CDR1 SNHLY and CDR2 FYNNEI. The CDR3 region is CASSPSGDNIQYF. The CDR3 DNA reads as TGTGCCAGCAGTCCATCGGGGGACAACATTCAGTACTTC.

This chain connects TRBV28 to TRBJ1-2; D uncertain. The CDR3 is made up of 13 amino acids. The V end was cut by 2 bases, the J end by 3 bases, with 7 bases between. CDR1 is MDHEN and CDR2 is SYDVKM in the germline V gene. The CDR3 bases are TGTGCCAGCAGTTTACCCGCGGACTATGGCTACACCTTC. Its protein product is CASSLPADYGYTF.

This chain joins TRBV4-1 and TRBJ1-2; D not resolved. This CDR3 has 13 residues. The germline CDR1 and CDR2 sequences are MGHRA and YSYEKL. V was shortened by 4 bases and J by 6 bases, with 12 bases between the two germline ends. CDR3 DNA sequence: TGCGCCAGCAGCCCCGGGATTCGGGATGGCTACACCTTC. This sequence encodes CASSPGIRDGYTF.

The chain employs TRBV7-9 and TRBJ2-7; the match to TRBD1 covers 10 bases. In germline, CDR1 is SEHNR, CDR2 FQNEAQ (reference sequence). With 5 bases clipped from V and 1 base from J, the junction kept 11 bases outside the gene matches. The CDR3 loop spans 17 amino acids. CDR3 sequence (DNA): TGTGCCAGCAGCCTCACAATCGGGGACAGGGGATCCTACGAGCAGTACTTC. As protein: CASSLTIGDRGSYEQYF.

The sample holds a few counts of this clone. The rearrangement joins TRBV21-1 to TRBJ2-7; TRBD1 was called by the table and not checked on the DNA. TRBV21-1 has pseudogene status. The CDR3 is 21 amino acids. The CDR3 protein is CASSKAPKSPPRTVTLYEQYF. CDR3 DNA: TGTGCCAGCAGCAAAGCCCCAAAATCCCCTCCCCGGACAGTAACCCTCTACGAGCAGTACTTC.

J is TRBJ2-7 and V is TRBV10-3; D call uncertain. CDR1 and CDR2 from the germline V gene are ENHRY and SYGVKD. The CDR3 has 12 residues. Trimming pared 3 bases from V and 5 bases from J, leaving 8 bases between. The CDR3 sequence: CAISENVNEQYF. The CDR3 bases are TGTGCCATCAGTGAAAATGTCAACGAGCAGTACTTC.

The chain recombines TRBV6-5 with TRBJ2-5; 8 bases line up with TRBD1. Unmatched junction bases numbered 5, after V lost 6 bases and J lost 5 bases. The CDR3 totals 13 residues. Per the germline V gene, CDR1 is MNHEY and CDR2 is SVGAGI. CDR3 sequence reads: CASSSGGLETQYF. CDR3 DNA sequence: TGTGCCAGCAGCTCAGGGGGCCTTGAGACCCAGTACTTC.

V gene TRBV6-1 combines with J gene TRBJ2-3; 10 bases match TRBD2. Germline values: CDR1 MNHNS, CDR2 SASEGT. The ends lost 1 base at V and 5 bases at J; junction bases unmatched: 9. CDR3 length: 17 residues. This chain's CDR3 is CASSEVLAGPVGDTQYF. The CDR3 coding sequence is TGTGCCAGCAGTGAAGTACTAGCGGGACCCGTGGGAGATACGCAGTATTTT.

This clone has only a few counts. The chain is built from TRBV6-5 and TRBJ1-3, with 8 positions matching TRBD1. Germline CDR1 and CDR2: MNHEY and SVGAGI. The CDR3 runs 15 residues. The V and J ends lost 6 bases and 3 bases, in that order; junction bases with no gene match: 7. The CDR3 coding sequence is TGTGCCAGCAGCGCTCAGGGGGCTAGTGGAAACACCATATATTTT. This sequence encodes CASSAQGASGNTIYF.

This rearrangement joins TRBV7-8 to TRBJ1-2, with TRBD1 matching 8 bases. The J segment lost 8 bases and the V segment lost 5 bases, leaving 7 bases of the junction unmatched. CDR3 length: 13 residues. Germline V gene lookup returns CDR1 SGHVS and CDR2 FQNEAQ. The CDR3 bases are TGTGCCAGCAGCACAGGGGGATTAAGGGGCTACACCTTC. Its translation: CASSTGGLRGYTF.

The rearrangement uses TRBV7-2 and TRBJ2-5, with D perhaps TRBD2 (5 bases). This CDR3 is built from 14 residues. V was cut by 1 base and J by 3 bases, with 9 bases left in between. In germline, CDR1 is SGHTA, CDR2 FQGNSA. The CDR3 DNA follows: TGTGCCAGCAGCTTAGGTTCGGGGAAAGAGACCCAGTACTTC. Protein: CASSLGSGKETQYF.

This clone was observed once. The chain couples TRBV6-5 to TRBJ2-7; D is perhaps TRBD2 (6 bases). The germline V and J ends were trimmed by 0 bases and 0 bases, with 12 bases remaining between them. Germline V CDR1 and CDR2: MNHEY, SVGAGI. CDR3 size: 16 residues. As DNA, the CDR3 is TGTGCCAGCAGTTACTCGCTGGCGGGGAGCTCCTACGAGCAGTACTTC. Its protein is CASSYSLAGSSYEQYF.